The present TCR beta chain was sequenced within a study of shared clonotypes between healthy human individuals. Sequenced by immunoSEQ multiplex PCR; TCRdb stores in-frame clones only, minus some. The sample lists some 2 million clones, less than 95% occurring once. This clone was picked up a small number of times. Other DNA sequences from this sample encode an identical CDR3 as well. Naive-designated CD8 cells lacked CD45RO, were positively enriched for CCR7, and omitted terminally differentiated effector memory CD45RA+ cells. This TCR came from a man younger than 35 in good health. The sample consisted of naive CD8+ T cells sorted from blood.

Written as DNA, the CDR3 is TGTGCCAGCAGCCCGAGGACGTCCTACGAGCAGTACTTC. Protein product: CASSPRTSYEQYF. The V call is TRBV7-9, the J call TRBJ2-7; no clear D. Germline values: CDR1 SEHNR, CDR2 FQNEAQ (reference sequence). The V end lost 5 bases, the J end lost 1 base, and 9 bases lay between the germline ends. This CDR3 contains 13 residues.